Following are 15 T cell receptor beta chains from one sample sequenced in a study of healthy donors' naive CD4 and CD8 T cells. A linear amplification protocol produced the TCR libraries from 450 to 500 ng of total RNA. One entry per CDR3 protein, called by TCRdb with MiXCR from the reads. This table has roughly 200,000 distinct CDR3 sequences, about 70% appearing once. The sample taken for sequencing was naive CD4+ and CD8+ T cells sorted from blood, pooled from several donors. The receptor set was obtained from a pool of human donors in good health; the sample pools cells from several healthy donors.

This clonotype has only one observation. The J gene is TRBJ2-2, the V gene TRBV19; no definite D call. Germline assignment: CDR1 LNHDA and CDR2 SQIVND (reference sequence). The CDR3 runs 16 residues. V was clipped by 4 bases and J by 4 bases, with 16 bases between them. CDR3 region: CASSKVGSYTTGELFF. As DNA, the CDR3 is TGTGCCAGTAGTAAAGTTGGCAGCTACACCACCGGGGAGCTGTTTTTT.

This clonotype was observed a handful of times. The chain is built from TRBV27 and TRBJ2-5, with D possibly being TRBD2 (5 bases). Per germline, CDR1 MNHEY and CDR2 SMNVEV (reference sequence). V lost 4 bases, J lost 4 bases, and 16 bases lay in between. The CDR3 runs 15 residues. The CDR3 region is CASSSGGRSGETQYF. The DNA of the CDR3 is TGTGCCAGCAGTTCGGGCGGTCGAAGCGGAGAGACCCAGTACTTC.

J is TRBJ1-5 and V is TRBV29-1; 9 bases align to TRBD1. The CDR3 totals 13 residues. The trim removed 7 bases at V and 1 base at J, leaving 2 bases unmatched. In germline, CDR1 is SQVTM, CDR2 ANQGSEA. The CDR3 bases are TGCAGCGCGGGACAGGGAAGCAATCAGCCCCAGCATTTT. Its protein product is CSAGQGSNQPQHF. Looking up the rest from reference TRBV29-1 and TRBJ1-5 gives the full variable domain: SAVISQKPSRDICQRGTSLTIQCQVDSQVTMMFWYRQQPGQSLTLIATANQGSEATYESGFVIDKFPISRPNLTFSTLTVSNMSPEDSSIYLCSAGQGSNQPQHFGDGTRLSIL.

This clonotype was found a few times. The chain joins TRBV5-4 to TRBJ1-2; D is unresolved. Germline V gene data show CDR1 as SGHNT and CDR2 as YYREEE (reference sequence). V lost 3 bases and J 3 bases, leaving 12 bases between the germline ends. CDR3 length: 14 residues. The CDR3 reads CASSSPGGDYGYTF. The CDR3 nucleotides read TGTGCCAGCAGCTCCCCGGGCGGGGACTATGGCTACACCTTC.

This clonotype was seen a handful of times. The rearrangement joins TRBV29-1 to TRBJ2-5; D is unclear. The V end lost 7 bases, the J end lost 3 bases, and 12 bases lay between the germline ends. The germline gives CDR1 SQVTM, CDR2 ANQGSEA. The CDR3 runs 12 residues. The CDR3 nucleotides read TGCAGCGCCCACTTACTGAAAGAGACCCAGTACTTC. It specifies CSAHLLKETQYF.

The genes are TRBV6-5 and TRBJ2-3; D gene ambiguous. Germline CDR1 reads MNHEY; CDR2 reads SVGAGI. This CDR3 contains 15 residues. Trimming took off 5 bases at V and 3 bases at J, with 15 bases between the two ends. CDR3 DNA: TGTGCCAGCAGTCCCCGCTTGGAAGAGACAGATACGCAGTATTTT. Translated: CASSPRLEETDTQYF.

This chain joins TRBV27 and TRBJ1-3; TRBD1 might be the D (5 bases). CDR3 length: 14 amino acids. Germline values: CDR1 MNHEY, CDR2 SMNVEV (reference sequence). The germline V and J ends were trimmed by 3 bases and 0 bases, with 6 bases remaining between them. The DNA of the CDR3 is TGTGCCAGCAGTTTGGGGCCCTCTGGAAACACCATATATTTT. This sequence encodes CASSLGPSGNTIYF.

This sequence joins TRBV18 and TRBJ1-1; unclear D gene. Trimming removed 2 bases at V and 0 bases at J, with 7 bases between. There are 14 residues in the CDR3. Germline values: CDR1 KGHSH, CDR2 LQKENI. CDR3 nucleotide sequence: TGTGCCAGCTCACCAAGAGACATGAACACTGAAGCTTTCTTT. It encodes CASSPRDMNTEAFF.

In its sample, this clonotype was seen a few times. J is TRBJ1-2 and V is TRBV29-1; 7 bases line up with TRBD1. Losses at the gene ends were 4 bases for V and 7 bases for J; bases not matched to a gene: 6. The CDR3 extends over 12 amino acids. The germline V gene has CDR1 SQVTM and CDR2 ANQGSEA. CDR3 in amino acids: CSVGQGAAGYTF. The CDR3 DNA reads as TGCAGCGTTGGACAGGGTGCCGCTGGCTACACCTTC.

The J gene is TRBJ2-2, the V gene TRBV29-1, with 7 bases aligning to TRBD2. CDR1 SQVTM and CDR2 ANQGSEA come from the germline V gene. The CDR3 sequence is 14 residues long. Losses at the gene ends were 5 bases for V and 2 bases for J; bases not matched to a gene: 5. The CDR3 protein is CSVTGGQNTGELFF. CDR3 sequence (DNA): TGCAGCGTTACGGGAGGACAAAACACCGGGGAGCTGTTTTTT.

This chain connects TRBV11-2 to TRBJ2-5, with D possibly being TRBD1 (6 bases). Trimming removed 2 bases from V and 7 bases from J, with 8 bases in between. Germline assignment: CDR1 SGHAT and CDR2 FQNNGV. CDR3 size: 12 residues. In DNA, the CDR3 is TGTGCCAGCAGCTTACTAGGGGGGACCCAGTACTTC. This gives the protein CASSLLGGTQYF.

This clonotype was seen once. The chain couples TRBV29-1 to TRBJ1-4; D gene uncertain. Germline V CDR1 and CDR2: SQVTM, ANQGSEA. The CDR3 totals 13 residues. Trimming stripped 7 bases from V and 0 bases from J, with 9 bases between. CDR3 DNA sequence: TGCAGCGCGAAGGAGGCAACTAATGAAAAACTGTTTTTT. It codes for CSAKEATNEKLFF.

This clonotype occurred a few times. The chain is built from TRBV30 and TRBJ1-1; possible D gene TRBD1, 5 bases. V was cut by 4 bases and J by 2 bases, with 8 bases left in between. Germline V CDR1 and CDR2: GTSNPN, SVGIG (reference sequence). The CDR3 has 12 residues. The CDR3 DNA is TGTGCCTGGACTACAGGAAACACTGAAGCTTTCTTT. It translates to CAWTTGNTEAFF.

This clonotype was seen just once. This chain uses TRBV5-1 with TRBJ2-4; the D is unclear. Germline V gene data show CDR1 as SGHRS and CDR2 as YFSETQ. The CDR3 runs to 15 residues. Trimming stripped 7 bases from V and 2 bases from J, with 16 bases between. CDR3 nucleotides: TGCGCCAGCCCGGATAAAACGACCACCAAAAACATTCAGTACTTC. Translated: CASPDKTTTKNIQYF.

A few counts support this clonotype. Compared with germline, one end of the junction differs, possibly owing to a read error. The CDR3 loop is CSVEGHRGVSDTQYF. As DNA, the CDR3 is TGCAGCGTTGAAGGTCACAGGGGTGTCTCTGATACGCAATATTTT. The gene calls are TRBV29-1 and TRBJ2-3, with TRBD1 matching 7 bases. CDR3 length: 15 residues. Per the germline V gene, CDR1 is SQVTM and CDR2 is ANQGSEA.